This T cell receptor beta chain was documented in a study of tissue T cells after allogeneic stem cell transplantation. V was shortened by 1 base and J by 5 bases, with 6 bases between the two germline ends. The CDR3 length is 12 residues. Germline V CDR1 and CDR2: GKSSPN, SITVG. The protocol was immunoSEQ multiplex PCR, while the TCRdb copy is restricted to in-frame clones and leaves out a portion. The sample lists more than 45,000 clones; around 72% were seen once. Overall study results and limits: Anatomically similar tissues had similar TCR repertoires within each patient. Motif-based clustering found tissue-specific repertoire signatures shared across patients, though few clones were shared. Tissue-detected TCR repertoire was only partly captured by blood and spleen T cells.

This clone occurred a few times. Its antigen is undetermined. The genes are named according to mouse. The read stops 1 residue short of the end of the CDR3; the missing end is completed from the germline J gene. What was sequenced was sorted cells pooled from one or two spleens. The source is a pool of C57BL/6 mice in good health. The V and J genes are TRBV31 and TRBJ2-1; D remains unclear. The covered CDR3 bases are TGTGCCTGGAGTCCCCAGAATGCTGAGCAGTTC. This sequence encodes CAWSPQNAEQF. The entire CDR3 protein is CAWSPQNAEQFF.